This T cell receptor beta chain emerged from a study of early T cells in non-severe SARS-CoV-2 infection. Germline CDR1 is DFQATT and CDR2 is SNEGSKA (reference sequence). The CDR3 totals 16 residues. V shed 3 bases and J 6 bases; nucleotides not matched to a gene: 15. Unique molecular identifiers were added to individual cDNA molecules. MiXCR, applied by TCRdb to the 5' RACE reads, yields one record per CDR3 protein. Among about 80,000 distinct CDR3 sequences listed, about 12% were seen once. Note on this clonotype: Its antigen remains unknown.

The study's findings and limits: Comparison of clonotypes with VDJdb favored anti-spike CD8 responses while missing private and CD4 specificities.

J is TRBJ2-7 and V is TRBV20-1, with 9 bases identical to TRBD1. The receptor comes from an adult who was a healthcare worker with PCR-confirmed SARS-CoV-2 infection or an uninfected control (not recorded which). The sequenced sample was whole blood. CDR3 nucleotide sequence: TGCAGTGCTAGTCTCCCCGGACAGGGGTTCCGGGGCGAGCAGTACTTC. It translates to CSASLPGQGFRGEQYF.